A single sample gave rise to the 28 T cell receptor beta chains below, sequenced in a study of blood T cells in healthy people across ages. Primers used in a second PCR of roughly 6 to 11 cycles were a sample-barcoded 5' primer and a J-beta primer mix. A single record per CDR3 protein comes from TCRdb applying MiXCR to the 5' RACE reads. This table holds 920,000 or so distinct CDR3 sequences, around 45% found once. The specimen was blood. These receptors all come from a woman in her sixties in good health.

This clonotype came up a few times. The chain is built from TRBV6-5 and TRBJ2-7, with D uncertain. The germline CDR1 and CDR2 sequences are MNHEY and SVGAGI. V lost 9 bases to trimming and J lost 0 bases, with 12 bases between them. This CDR3 is built from 13 residues. CDR3 loop: CASSGSNSYEQYF. The CDR3 DNA reads TGTGCCAGTTCCGGGTCTAACTCCTACGAGCAGTACTTC.

The V call is TRBV6-5, the J call TRBJ1-1; D not resolved. The V gene's germline CDR1 is MNHEY and CDR2 SVGAGI. The CDR3 totals 15 residues. The V gene lost 0 bases and the J gene lost 2 bases, with 10 bases spanning the gap. CDR3 loop: CASSYSLRINTEAFF. CDR3 bases: TGTGCCAGCAGTTACTCACTTAGAATAAACACTGAAGCTTTCTTT.

This clonotype was counted a few times. This chain joins TRBV21-1 and TRBJ2-7. TRBV21-1 is recorded as a pseudogene. The CDR3 loop spans 15 amino acids. This chain's CDR3 is CASSKENNQTYEQYF. The CDR3 DNA reads TGTGCCAGCAGCAAAGAGAACAACCAAACCTACGAGCAGTACTTC.

The chain joins TRBV6-6 to TRBJ1-5, with TRBD1 identical over 9 bases. The CDR3 is 14 amino acids. Looked up from germline, CDR1 is MNHNY and CDR2 is SVGAGI (reference sequence). V trimming: 5 bases; J trimming: 7 bases; junction bases outside the gene matches: 6. As DNA, the CDR3 is TGTGCCAGCAGTGGACAGGGGAGGTCGCAGCCCCAGCATTTT. Protein: CASSGQGRSQPQHF.

This clonotype was seen more than once but under ten times. This chain joins TRBV5-1 and TRBJ1-6; the D gene is possibly TRBD1 (5 bases). The length of the CDR3 is 13 residues. CDR1 is SGHRS, CDR2 YFSETQ, per germline. The V end was cut by 8 bases, the J end by 7 bases, with 13 bases between. CDR3 bases: TGCGCCAGGGGACCCTGCACCAATTCACCCCTCCACTTT. Translation: CARGPCTNSPLHF.

In its sample, this clonotype was seen a few times. This chain uses TRBV28 with TRBJ2-7; possibly TRBD2 for D (5 bases). The CDR3 extends over 15 amino acids. Germline V lookup: CDR1 MDHEN, CDR2 SYDVKM. V lost 7 bases, J lost 2 bases, and 18 bases lay in between. The CDR3: CASTATGGRAYEQYF. CDR3 nucleotides: TGTGCCAGCACCGCAACGGGCGGGCGGGCCTACGAGCAGTACTTC. Complete variable domain (other parts from reference TRBV28 and TRBJ2-7): DVKVTQSSRYLVKRTGEKVFLECVQDMDHENMFWYRQDPGLGLRLIYFSYDVKMKEKGDIPEGYSVSREKKERFSLILESASTNQTSMYLCASTATGGRAYEQYFGPGTRLTVT.

This chain joins TRBV11-2 and TRBJ2-5, with a weak D call TRBD1 (6 bases). The germline V gene has CDR1 SGHAT and CDR2 FQNNGV. This CDR3 region has 14 residues. With 5 bases removed from V and 3 bases from J, the gap between germline ends came to 13 bases. In DNA form, the CDR3 reads TGTGCCAGCAGCCACCCACAGGGAGAAGAGACCCAGTACTTC. This codes for CASSHPQGEETQYF.

The gene calls are TRBV12-5 and TRBJ2-3; 8 bases map to TRBD2. The germline gives CDR1 LGHNT, CDR2 FRNRAP. CDR3 length: 16 amino acids. Losses at the gene ends were 2 bases for V and 2 bases for J; bases not matched to a gene: 6. The DNA of the CDR3 is TGTGCTAGTGGTTTGAGTCGCGGGAGGTTCACAGATACGCAGTATTTT. Translating it yields CASGLSRGRFTDTQYF.

The V call is TRBV27, the J call TRBJ2-3; D ambiguous. In germline, CDR1 is MNHEY, CDR2 SMNVEV (reference sequence). V was trimmed by 7 bases and J by 7 bases, leaving 15 bases between them. This CDR3 spans 13 amino acids. The chain's CDR3 is CASNPHAGNTQYF. The DNA for the CDR3 is TGTGCCAGCAATCCCCACGCTGGAAATACGCAGTATTTT.

There are many counts of this clonotype. At one of its ends the junction is not consistent with the germline gene, which may arise from a read error. The J gene is TRBJ2-7, the V gene TRBV5-1; 8 bases are a match to TRBD2. There are 14 residues in the CDR3. The germline gives CDR1 SGHRS, CDR2 YFSETQ. Written as DNA, the CDR3 is TGTGCCAGCAGTTTAGCGGGATCGACCTACGAGCAGTACTTC. It codes for CASSLAGSTYEQYF.

The chain carries TRBV19 and TRBJ2-1, with 10 bases aligning to TRBD2. The J segment lost 6 bases and the V segment lost 4 bases, leaving 6 bases of the junction unmatched. This CDR3 contains 15 residues. The germline V gene has CDR1 LNHDA and CDR2 SQIVND (reference sequence). The DNA of the CDR3 is TGTGCCAGTAGTAACCTAGCGGGAGTTGGCAATGAGCAGTTCTTC. It yields the protein CASSNLAGVGNEQFF.

The CDR3 nucleotides are TGTGCCAGCAGCAAAACCTCTGGCAGGCTGAGCTCCTACGAGCAGTACTTC. Encoded protein: CASSKTSGRLSSYEQYF. J is TRBJ2-7 and V is TRBV21-1. TRBV21-1 is a listed pseudogene. This CDR3 comprises 17 residues.

The chain uses TRBV27 and TRBJ1-6; maybe TRBD1 (6 bases). Trimming removed 4 bases from V and 6 bases from J, with 7 bases in between. Per germline, CDR1 MNHEY and CDR2 SMNVEV (reference sequence). The CDR3 totals 13 residues. The CDR3 loop reads CASSWDINSPLHF. The CDR3 region has the DNA TGTGCCAGCAGTTGGGACATTAATTCACCCCTCCACTTT.

The rearrangement uses TRBV9 and TRBJ1-1, with D hard to call. The CDR3 is 13 amino acids. The V and J ends lost 0 bases and 0 bases respectively, with 3 bases between them. Germline lookup yields CDR1 SGDLS and CDR2 YYNGEE. CDR3 protein: CASSVDLNTEAFF. As DNA, the CDR3 is TGTGCCAGCAGCGTAGACTTGAACACTGAAGCTTTCTTT.

The chain is built from TRBV3-1 and TRBJ1-2; D might be TRBD1 (5 bases). Deletions cut 4 bases from V and 3 bases from J, with 21 bases between. The germline V gene encodes CDR1 LGHDT and CDR2 YNNKEL (reference sequence). This CDR3 has 17 amino acids. The CDR3 loop reads CASSLKGSREFDYGYTF. Here the CDR3 DNA reads TGTGCCAGCAGCCTGAAAGGGAGCAGGGAGTTTGACTATGGCTACACCTTC.

The chain recombines TRBV5-1 with TRBJ2-3; D assignment may be TRBD1 or TRBD2 (5 bases each). Germline V CDR1 and CDR2: SGHRS, YFSETQ. The CDR3 runs to 14 residues. V shed 0 bases and J shed 10 bases, with 15 bases lying between them. Here the CDR3 reads CASSLALVEGPQYF. The CDR3 nucleotides are TGCGCCAGCAGCTTGGCCCTAGTTGAGGGACCGCAGTATTTT.

The CDR3 loop reads CSASGENSYNEQFF. Here the CDR3 DNA reads TGCAGTGCTAGCGGGGAGAACTCCTACAATGAGCAGTTCTTC. The gene calls are TRBV20-1 and TRBJ2-1, with D perhaps matching TRBD2 (5 bases). Per germline, CDR1 DFQATT and CDR2 SNEGSKA (reference sequence). V was shortened by 3 bases and J by 0 bases, with 9 bases between the two germline ends. The CDR3 is made up of 14 amino acids.

The chain carries TRBV20-1 and TRBJ2-1, with 9 bases lining up with TRBD1. Per germline, CDR1 DFQATT and CDR2 SNEGSKA (reference sequence). CDR3 length equals 14 residues. The trim removed 3 bases at V and 7 bases at J, leaving 7 bases unmatched. The CDR3: CSARVQGARNEQFF. The CDR3 DNA reads TGCAGTGCTAGGGTACAGGGGGCGCGGAATGAGCAGTTCTTC.

The chain joins TRBV24-1 to TRBJ2-7; TRBD2 is a possible D gene (5 bases). Germline CDR1 reads KGHDR; CDR2 reads SFDVKD. CDR3 length: 14 amino acids. The germline V and J ends were trimmed by 4 bases and 0 bases, with 9 bases remaining between them. CDR3 loop: CATSEAGNSYEQYF. CDR3 in DNA: TGTGCCACCAGTGAAGCCGGGAACTCCTACGAGCAGTACTTC.

The J gene is TRBJ2-1, the V gene TRBV7-9; D possibly matches TRBD1 or TRBD2 (6 bases each). The CDR3 has 17 residues. V was trimmed by 2 bases and J by 2 bases, leaving 16 bases between them. Per germline, CDR1 SEHNR and CDR2 FQNEAQ (reference sequence). The CDR3 here is CASSLHGPRGAYNEQFF. The CDR3 region has the DNA TGTGCCAGCAGCTTACATGGGCCAAGGGGGGCCTACAATGAGCAGTTCTTC.

This sequence joins TRBV28 and TRBJ2-5; TRBD2 matches 7 bases. The V gene end was trimmed by 5 bases and the J gene end by 3 bases; junction bases not matched to a gene: 9. The CDR3 is 15 amino acids. Germline CDR1 and CDR2: MDHEN and SYDVKM. CDR3: CASSPHGTIEETQYF. Written as DNA, the CDR3 is TGTGCCAGCAGTCCACACGGGACTATTGAAGAGACCCAGTACTTC. Based on the CDR3 plus reference TRBV28 and TRBJ2-5, the full variable domain is DVKVTQSSRYLVKRTGEKVFLECVQDMDHENMFWYRQDPGLGLRLIYFSYDVKMKEKGDIPEGYSVSREKKERFSLILESASTNQTSMYLCASSPHGTIEETQYFGPGTRLLVL.

The chain joins TRBV20-1 to TRBJ2-7, with D perhaps TRBD1 or TRBD2 (5 bases each). Germline CDR1 and CDR2: DFQATT and SNEGSKA (reference sequence). This CDR3 spans 15 amino acids. The ends were cut back, 4 bases at V and 5 bases at J, with 21 bases in the middle. The CDR3 here is CSATLRGKGDDEQYF. The CDR3 DNA reads as TGCAGTGCTACCCTGAGGGGCAAGGGTGATGACGAGCAGTACTTC.

Regarding this clonotype: This may arise from a read error, as a much more abundant clone is one base away. This chain joins TRBV4-3 and TRBJ2-3, with D perhaps TRBD1 or TRBD2 (6 bases each). CDR3 length: 16 amino acids. The germline V gene encodes CDR1 LGHNA and CDR2 YSLEER. V was shortened by 0 bases and J by 8 bases, with 18 bases between the two germline ends. CDR3 bases: TGCGCCAGCAGCCAAGATCTTTCGGGGGCCGGAGGTACGCAGTATTTT. Amino acids: CASSQDLSGAGGTQYF.

The chain joins TRBV25-1 to TRBJ1-2; D is undetermined. The CDR3 runs to 13 residues. The V end was cut by 2 bases, the J end by 8 bases, with 12 bases between. Germline CDR1 and CDR2: MGHDK and SYGVNS. CDR3 loop: CASSEMRVEGYTF. Here the CDR3 DNA reads TGTGCCAGCAGTGAAATGCGGGTTGAAGGCTACACCTTC.

The rearrangement links TRBV7-8 to TRBJ2-5; TRBD1 might be the D (6 bases). CDR3 size: 17 residues. Germline V gene data show CDR1 as SGHVS and CDR2 as FQNEAQ. With 0 bases removed from V and 8 bases from J, the gap between germline ends came to 22 bases. DNA of the CDR3: TGTGCCAGCAGCTTAGCCCCCCCTATCTTGGGGGCAAGAACCCAGTACTTC. Protein: CASSLAPPILGARTQYF.

This clonotype has a handful of counts. This chain connects TRBV20-1 to TRBJ2-7; the match to TRBD2 covers 9 bases. V shed 5 bases and J 2 bases; nucleotides not matched to a gene: 13. The CDR3 runs to 16 residues. Germline V gene sequence: CDR1 DFQATT, CDR2 SNEGSKA (reference sequence). CDR3 sequence: CSAVAGDFTNAYEQYF. The DNA for the CDR3 is TGCAGTGCTGTAGCGGGAGACTTTACAAATGCCTACGAGCAGTACTTC.

The chain employs TRBV20-1 and TRBJ1-6; maybe TRBD1 (5 bases). CDR3 length: 14 residues. With 5 bases removed from V and 6 bases from J, the gap between germline ends came to 14 bases. Germline V lookup: CDR1 DFQATT, CDR2 SNEGSKA (reference sequence). The CDR3 loop reads CSAPLGQGNSPLHF. DNA of the CDR3: TGCAGTGCTCCCCTTGGGCAGGGTAATTCACCCCTCCACTTT.

The chain recombines TRBV20-1 with TRBJ2-1; TRBD2 matches at 8 bases. This CDR3 comprises 15 residues. V shed 4 bases, J shed 8 bases, and the junction held 13 bases outside the gene matches. Germline V gene data show CDR1 as DFQATT and CDR2 as SNEGSKA (reference sequence). CDR3 sequence reads: CSATSGRAAGDEQFF. The CDR3 DNA reads TGCAGTGCTACCTCCGGGAGGGCCGCCGGTGATGAGCAGTTCTTC.